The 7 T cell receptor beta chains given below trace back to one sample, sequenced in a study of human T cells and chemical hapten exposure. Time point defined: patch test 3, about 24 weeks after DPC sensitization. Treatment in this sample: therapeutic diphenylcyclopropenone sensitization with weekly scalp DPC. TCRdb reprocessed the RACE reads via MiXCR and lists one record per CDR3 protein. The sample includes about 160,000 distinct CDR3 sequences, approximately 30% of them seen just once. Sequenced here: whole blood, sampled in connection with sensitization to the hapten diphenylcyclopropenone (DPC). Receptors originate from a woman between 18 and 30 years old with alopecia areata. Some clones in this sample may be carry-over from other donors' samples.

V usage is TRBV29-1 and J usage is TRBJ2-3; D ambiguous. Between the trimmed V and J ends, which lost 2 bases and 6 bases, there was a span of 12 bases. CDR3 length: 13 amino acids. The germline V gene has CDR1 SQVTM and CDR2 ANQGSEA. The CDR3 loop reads CSVEQPVDDTQYF. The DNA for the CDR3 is TGCAGCGTTGAACAGCCGGTCGACGATACGCAGTATTTT.

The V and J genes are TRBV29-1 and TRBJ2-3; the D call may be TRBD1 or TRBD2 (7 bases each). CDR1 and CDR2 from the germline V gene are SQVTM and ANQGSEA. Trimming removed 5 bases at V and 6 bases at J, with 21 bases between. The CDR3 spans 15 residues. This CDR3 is CSVPPPQGGMDTQYF. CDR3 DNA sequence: TGCAGCGTTCCCCCCCCGCAGGGGGGGATGGATACGCAGTATTTT.

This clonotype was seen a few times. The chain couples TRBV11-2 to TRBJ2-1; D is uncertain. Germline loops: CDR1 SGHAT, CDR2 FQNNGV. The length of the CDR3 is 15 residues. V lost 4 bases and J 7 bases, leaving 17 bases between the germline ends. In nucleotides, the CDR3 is TGTGCCAGCAGCTCCCCTACGGCTGTCGGAAATGAGCAGTTCTTC. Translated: CASSSPTAVGNEQFF. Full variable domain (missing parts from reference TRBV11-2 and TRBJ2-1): EAGVAQSPRYKIIEKRQSVAFWCNPISGHATLYWYQQILGQGPKLLIQFQNNGVVDDSQLPKDRFSAERLKGVDSTLKIQPAKLEDSAVYLCASSSPTAVGNEQFFGPGTRLTVL.

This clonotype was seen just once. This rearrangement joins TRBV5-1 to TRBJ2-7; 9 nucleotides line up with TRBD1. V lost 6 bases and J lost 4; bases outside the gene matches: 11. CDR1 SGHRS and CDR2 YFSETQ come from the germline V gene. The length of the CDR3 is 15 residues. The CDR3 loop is CASTTQQGAEYEQYF. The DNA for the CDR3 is TGCGCCAGCACTACCCAACAGGGGGCGGAGTACGAGCAGTACTTC.

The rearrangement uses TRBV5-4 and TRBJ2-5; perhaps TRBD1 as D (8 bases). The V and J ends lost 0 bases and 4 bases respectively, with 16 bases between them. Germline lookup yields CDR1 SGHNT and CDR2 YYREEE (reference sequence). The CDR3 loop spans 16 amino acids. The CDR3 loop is CASSLGRNRGGETQYF. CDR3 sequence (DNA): TGTGCCAGCAGCTTGGGGAGAAACAGGGGGGGAGAGACCCAGTACTTC.

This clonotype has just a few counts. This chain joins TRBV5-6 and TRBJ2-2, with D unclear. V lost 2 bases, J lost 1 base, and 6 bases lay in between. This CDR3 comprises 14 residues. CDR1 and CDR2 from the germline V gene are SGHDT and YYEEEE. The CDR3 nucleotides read TGTGCCAGCAGCTTCGGTCTGAACACCGGGGAGCTGTTTTTT. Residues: CASSFGLNTGELFF.

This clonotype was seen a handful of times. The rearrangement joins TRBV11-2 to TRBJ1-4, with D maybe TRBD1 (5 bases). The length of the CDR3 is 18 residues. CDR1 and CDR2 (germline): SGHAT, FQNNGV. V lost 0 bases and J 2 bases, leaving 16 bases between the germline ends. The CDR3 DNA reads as TGTGCCAGCAGCTTAGATCTTGGGGGAGGAGAGACTAATGAAAAACTGTTTTTT. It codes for CASSLDLGGGETNEKLFF.